This TCR beta chain was captured by sequencing in a study of cytomegalovirus exposure and HLA in healthy donors (TCRdb year 2017). With regard to the full study: According to a later analysis, one platform produced both the roughly 120 validation repertoires and the roughly 660 repertoires of the first cohort. The study was designed to test whether signatures of past pathogen exposure could be identified by cataloging public T cell receptors. Along with the approximately 620-subject first cohort, a separate validation cohort of approximately 110 different subjects was used. High-throughput TCR immunosequencing, statistical association of individual TCRs with disease status, and machine learning were combined to predict cytomegalovirus infection status.

Receptor libraries were prepared by the immunoSEQ multiplex PCR assay. As for how the authors treated the data: A statistical classification framework was developed to diagnose cytomegalovirus status using the catalog of TCR beta chain sequences. TCRdb provides this immuneACCESS table in a form limited to in-frame rearrangements. Some clones are lacking; in checked studies, under half of them reflect an unresolved V gene, and why the rest are absent is not known. That table is the source of V, J and clone size, and D and trimming were worked out from the DNA. The sample profile shows fewer than 120,000 clones; roughly 88% of them were found once. Together, the top ten hold 1.4% of the sample. The paper's findings and limits, for the study overall: Most TCR sequences were observed very rarely across donors, whereas some public TCRs were present in many individuals. In both the original and validation cohorts, the classifier was reported to diagnose cytomegalovirus status with high specificity and sensitivity. A later analysis had no HLA typing for the validation cohort, so co-occurrence there was scored across all 120 or so repertoires. Subsequent analysis determined that TCRs grouped into clusters in the first cohort also showed a tendency toward co-occurrence across the roughly 120 validation repertoires, and about 93% of cluster scores exceeded 0. The study gave a list of more than 150 TCR beta chains associated with cytomegalovirus. It was suggested by the authors that the approach could potentially be generalized to other disease states and immunological phenotypes. In vitro tests confirmed that three of the cytomegalovirus-associated TCR beta chains recognize cytomegalovirus antigens.

A remark on this clone: Its antigen is currently not known. No base qualities exist here, and no much larger clone lies one base off it.

The donors were included in the validation cohort of some 120 subjects, a group kept apart from the roughly 670-subject first cohort. V loses 5 bases, J loses 0 bases, and the germline ends lie 17 bases apart. The CDR3 goes from the cysteine to the phenylalanine over 18 residues. Just CDR3 DNA is preserved here, 54 bases in frame from base 1. CDR1 and CDR2 were assigned from the germline V gene as MGHDK and SYGVNS. The TCR was taken from a woman under 40 in good health and CMV-seropositive. The V and J genes are TRBV25-1 and TRBJ2-6, with TRBD2 perhaps the D gene, on 7 matching bases. What was sequenced was PBMCs. The DNA is TGTGCCAGCAGTTCGAGGGAGGGGGGCCGCTCTGGGGCCAACGTCCTGACTTTC. Its product reads: CASSSREGGRSGANVLTF. Full variable domain (CDR3 extended with the reference TRBV25-1 and TRBJ2-6 proteins): EADIYQTPRYLVIGTGKKITLECSQTMGHDKMYWYQQDPGMELHLIHYSYGVNSTEKGDLSSESTVSRIRTEHFPLTLESARPSHTSQYLCASSSREGGRSGANVLTFGAGSRLTVL.